A selection of T cell receptor beta chains follows, all from one sample in a study of identical twins. In TCRdb, the 5' RACE reads were re-called with MiXCR into one record per CDR3 protein. The sample contains under 250,000 distinct CDR3 sequences, about 7.5% of which appear only once. The data were also submitted as part of a second study, on yellow fever vaccine responses in identical twins.

Material for sequencing was memory (CD45RO+) T cells sorted from blood. The receptor source for this set is a woman aged 18-29 years in good health. Each CDR3 is given with its conserved first and last residue.

cdr3_aa j_call v_call
CASSYQPASGNTIYF TRBJ1-3 TRBV5-1
CSAHRLAGGTDTQYF TRBJ2-3 TRBV20-1
CASSIGGSQETQYF TRBJ2-5 TRBV19
CSVKFAGETQYF TRBJ2-5 TRBV29-1
CASRMRAVRADTQYF TRBJ2-3 TRBV6-1
CASRHPGQGSTGELFF TRBJ2-2 TRBV7-2
CASGLVVTSGRDNEQFF TRBJ2-1 TRBV12-5
CASRPTSGGDTRYF TRBJ2-3 TRBV10-1
CASSVTGTEINSPLHF TRBJ1-6 TRBV18
CASSEDRGPPYEQYF TRBJ2-7 TRBV7-2
CASSLEPRTTEAFF TRBJ1-1 TRBV7-8
CASSPLPGTGEETQYF TRBJ2-5 TRBV18
CAWSQQDRAQPQHF TRBJ1-5 TRBV30
CASSIYATGGFEQYF TRBJ2-7 TRBV19
CASSLGLNYEQYF TRBJ2-7 TRBV7-2
CASKGGRPVNTEAFF TRBJ1-1 TRBV27
CSVGEGSGANVLTF TRBJ2-6 TRBV29-1
CASSYELEGRNEQFF TRBJ2-1 TRBV6-5
CASSLAGGLSYNEQFF TRBJ2-1 TRBV5-1
CASSDKVVNEQFF TRBJ2-1 TRBV6-6
CASSAGLTYEQYF TRBJ2-7 TRBV5-1
CAISQRGRAEIEQFF TRBJ2-1 TRBV10-3
CASSDDGASQETQYF TRBJ2-5 TRBV12-3/TRBV12-4
CASGWTEAGANVLTF TRBJ2-6 TRBV12-3/TRBV12-4
CASSVGALSTDTQYF TRBJ2-3 TRBV9
CASSQDKGLEYNEQFF TRBJ2-1 TRBV4-1
CASSVGGGTQYF TRBJ2-5 TRBV7-2
CASSLARTGGSWPGELFF TRBJ2-2 TRBV5-6
CASSATRGTGNTEAFF TRBJ1-1 TRBV6-2/TRBV6-3
CASSVRGPGANVLTF TRBJ2-6 TRBV6-2/TRBV6-3
CASSFQLVGAYNEQFF TRBJ2-1 TRBV4-1
CASRATGVHYGYTF TRBJ1-2 TRBV6-1
CSTRTQEIAFF TRBJ1-1 TRBV29-1
CSVTRRGNEQFF TRBJ2-1 TRBV29-1
CSARDHRGYEQYF TRBJ2-7 TRBV20-1
CASRDGDWGRPQHF TRBJ1-5 TRBV28
CASRTGWFTDTQYF TRBJ2-3 TRBV5-6
CASSRAWGEAFF TRBJ1-1 TRBV6-2/TRBV6-3